These T cell receptor beta chains were read from a single sample in a study of tumor-infiltrating lymphocytes in primary liver carcinoma. TCRdb re-called the multiplex PCR reads with MiXCR, one entry per CDR3 protein. Of 300,000 to 400,000 distinct CDR3 sequences in the sample, 65% were seen once. The sample consisted of peripheral blood. The receptors here all came from a man between 40 and 49 years old with primary liver carcinoma and hepatitis B virus infection. Each CDR3 is given without its conserved first and last residue. The D gene is left open where the match is weak.

>TRBD2|TRBJ2-2|TRBV11-3|12
ASSLRLAAGELY
>TRBD1|TRBJ1-2|TRBV6-2/TRBV6-3|13
ASRAVDRARYGYT
>TRBD1|TRBJ2-7|TRBV13|10
ASRQGTSEQY
>.|TRBJ2-1|TRBV7-9|15
ASSLEKGDPMINEQF
>.|TRBJ2-7|TRBV11-1|12
ASSLMDGPYEQY
>.|TRBJ2-3|TRBV5-4|11
ASSPGSGHTRY
>.|TRBJ2-7|TRBV7-8|14
ASSLGGSGLSYEQY
>.|TRBJ2-1|TRBV30|11
ACTLATYNEQF
>TRBD1|TRBJ2-1|TRBV29-1|11
IVIGTGSNEQF
>.|TRBJ1-2|TRBV6-5|13
ASSYSMGFKGGYT
>.|TRBJ2-7|TRBV6-1|12
ASSEASDGYEQY
>.|TRBJ1-1|TRBV20-1|10
SARDRLIEAF
>.|TRBJ1-6|TRBV11-1|11
ASSFIRYGALH
>.|TRBJ2-6|TRBV29-1|12
SVRQHSGANVLT
>TRBD1|TRBJ1-4|TRBV4-2|14
TSSQDPRDRREGLF
>.|TRBJ2-2|TRBV6-5|11
AGSRARTGELF
>.|TRBJ2-1|TRBV5-4|11
ASSSSYSYGQF
>TRBD2|TRBJ2-3|TRBV11-2|15
AGSLRPEGLACDTQY